Listed below are T cell receptor beta chains from one sample, sequenced in a study of control samples from healthy donors and cancer patients. Sequencing was performed with immunoSEQ multiplex PCR; in TCRdb, only in-frame clones are kept and a portion is missing. The repertoire holds some 170,000 clones, with roughly 94% as singletons. The sequenced material came from PBMCs. The receptors were sampled from a man aged 60 to 75 with colorectal cancer. The CDR3 runs from the conserved cysteine through the conserved F or W. The order of the fields is D gene, clone size, J gene, V gene, CDR3 DNA, CDR3 protein. A D gene is named only where the DNA matches it firmly. Some rows mark clone size as missing; the rest say once, few, many or name a class of expanded clone.

>.|once|TRBJ1-3|TRBV19
TGTGCCAGTAGTGGGACGGTCCGCTCTGGAAACACCATATATTTT
CASSGTVRSGNTIYF
>.|.|TRBJ2-1|TRBV6-6
TGTGCCAGCAGTTACGGCGTCCGAGGTTCCTACAATGAGCAGTTCTTC
CASSYGVRGSYNEQFF
>.|.|TRBJ2-2|TRBV11-2
TGTGCCAGCAGTTGGGGGACTGGGACCACCGGGGAGCTGTTTTTT
CASSWGTGTTGELFF
>TRBD1|once|TRBJ2-5|TRBV6-1
TGTGCCAGCAGTGAATTGCGACAGGGGGTTGGAGAGACCCAGTACTTC
CASSELRQGVGETQYF
>.|.|TRBJ1-4|TRBV5-1
TGCGCCAGCAGCTTGGCCCGAAATGAAAAACTGTTTTTT
CASSLARNEKLFF
>TRBD2|.|TRBJ2-7|TRBV5-6
TGTGCCAGCAGCCCTAGACTAGCGAGATACGAGCAGTACTTC
CASSPRLARYEQYF
>.|.|TRBJ1-3|TRBV19
TGTGCCAGTAGTTCAATAGGGGAGAGTGAGGGAAACACCATATATTTT
CASSSIGESEGNTIYF
>.|.|TRBJ1-4|TRBV4-3
TGCGCCAGCAGCCAAGGACAGGCCAGTGAAAAACTGTTTTTT
CASSQGQASEKLFF
>.|.|TRBJ1-3|TRBV10-3
TGTGCCATCAGTGAGTCGGACCTGCGAAACACCATATATTTT
CAISESDLRNTIYF
>.|.|TRBJ1-1|TRBV18
TGTGCCAGCTCACCACCGGGGGGCTGGGACTCTGAAGCTTTCTTT
CASSPPGGWDSEAFF
>TRBD1|.|TRBJ1-2|TRBV6-5
TGTGCCAGCAGACCCGGGACAGACCAGGTATACACCTTC
CASRPGTDQVYTF
>.|.|TRBJ2-2|TRBV7-8
TGTGCCAGCAGCCCTTATCAATGGGGATCCGGGGAGCTGTTTTTT
CASSPYQWGSGELFF
>.|once|TRBJ2-2|TRBV10-3
TGTGCCATCAGTGAGAACAGAGACACCGGGGAGCTGTTTTTT
CAISENRDTGELFF
>.|.|TRBJ1-1|TRBV10-3
TGTGCCATCAGTGAACAGGAATATACTGAAGCTTTCTTT
CAISEQEYTEAFF
>TRBD1|.|TRBJ2-1|TRBV6-1
TGTGCCAGCAGTGACGGACAGGGGCCCTACAATGAGCAGTTCTTC
CASSDGQGPYNEQFF
>TRBD1|.|TRBJ1-4|TRBV6-5
TGTGCCAGCAGCCAGGGGGCGAGAAATGAAAAACTGTTTTTT
CASSQGARNEKLFF
>.|.|TRBJ1-5|TRBV6-5
TGTGCCAGCAGTCCCACCCTTTGGGCCAATCAGCCCCAGCATTTT
CASSPTLWANQPQHF
>.|once|TRBJ1-2|TRBV7-2
TGTGCCAGCACTCCCCACAGGACTACCAACTATGGCTACACCTTC
CASTPHRTTNYGYTF
>TRBD2|.|TRBJ2-1|TRBV27
TGTGCCAGCGGCTCCCCCCGACTAGCCCGGGTGGGCAATGAGCAGTTCTTC
CASGSPRLARVGNEQFF
>.|.|TRBJ1-1|TRBV4-1
TGCGCCAGCAGCCTCCGGTTGGAAAACACTGAAGCTTTCTTT
CASSLRLENTEAFF
>TRBD2|.|TRBJ2-1|TRBV5-1
TGCGCCAGCAGCTTGTTGCCGGGAGGCTCCTACAATGAGCAGTTCTTC
CASSLLPGGSYNEQFF
>TRBD2|.|TRBJ2-7|TRBV10-1
TGCGCCAGCAGTGGGACTAGCGGGGTCTACGAGCAGTACTTC
CASSGTSGVYEQYF
>.|.|TRBJ1-3|TRBV4-2
TGTGCCAGCAGCCAAGAGAGGAACTCTGGAAACACCATATATTTT
CASSQERNSGNTIYF
>.|once|TRBJ1-4|TRBV9
TGTGCCAGCAACCCGAATGGGGGTGCTAATGAAAAACTGTTTTTT
CASNPNGGANEKLFF
>.|.|TRBJ1-1|TRBV7-2
TGTGCCAGCAGCTCTAATCAAGGAACTGAAGCTTTCTTT
CASSSNQGTEAFF
>.|.|TRBJ1-1|TRBV11-2
TGTGCCAGCAGCCGGATGCAGGGGACTGAAGCTTTCTTT
CASSRMQGTEAFF
>.|.|TRBJ1-6|TRBV9
TGTGCCAGCAGCGTCACTGACAGTACATATAATTCACCCCTCCACTTT
CASSVTDSTYNSPLHF
>TRBD1|.|TRBJ2-7|TRBV18
TGTGCCAGCTCACCACAGGGGGCTATCGAGCAGTACTTC
CASSPQGAIEQYF
>.|.|TRBJ1-3|TRBV5-8
TGTGCCAGCAGCTTGGGGCAGGGTGGAAACACCATATATTTT
CASSLGQGGNTIYF
>.|.|TRBJ1-5|TRBV10-2
TGCGCCAGCCGAGAGCTGGGGAGCAATCAGCCCCAGCATTTT
CASRELGSNQPQHF
>.|.|TRBJ2-2|TRBV5-1
TGCGCCAGCAGCCAGAAGTGGGACGGCGTGTCCGGGGAGCTGTTTTTT
CASSQKWDGVSGELFF
>.|.|TRBJ2-7|TRBV5-4
TGTGCCAGCAGCTTTAGGGACCCGGCTGGGGAGCAGTACTTC
CASSFRDPAGEQYF
>.|.|TRBJ2-7|TRBV28
TGTGCCAGCACGGCCAGCTCCTACGAGCAGTACTTC
CASTASSYEQYF
>.|few|TRBJ1-3|TRBV6-1
TGTGCCAGCAGTGGCACTACAGGGAGCACTGGAAACACCATATATTTT
CASSGTTGSTGNTIYF
>.|.|TRBJ2-3|TRBV19
TGTGCCAGTAGGGGGCCTAGCACAGATACGCAGTATTTT
CASRGPSTDTQYF
>TRBD1|.|TRBJ1-2|TRBV5-4
TGTGCCAGCAGCTTGGCCACGGGACAGGCATATGGCTACACCTTC
CASSLATGQAYGYTF
>.|.|TRBJ2-1|TRBV3-1/TRBV3-2
TGTGCCAGCAGCCAAGTGGTCGGGGGCGAGCAGTTCTTC
CASSQVVGGEQFF
>.|.|TRBJ2-7|TRBV10-3
TGTGCCATTTCGCCAGCCTCCTACGAGCAGTACTTC
CAISPASYEQYF
>TRBD2|once|TRBJ2-1|TRBV5-4
TGTGCCAGCAGCTCAACTAGCGATCGCAATGAGCAGTTCTTC
CASSSTSDRNEQFF
>TRBD2|.|TRBJ2-5|TRBV2
TGTGCCAGCAGTCCGCGGGGGATAGGAGAGACCCAGTACTTC
CASSPRGIGETQYF